This record concerns one TCR beta chain sequence. The CDR3 has 15 amino acids. V was pared by 4 bases and J by 4 bases, with 6 bases of the junction left unmatched. The germline V gene has CDR1 SGDLS and CDR2 YYNGEE. The PCR used 60 Vbeta and 13 Jbeta primers. Sequencing used immunoSEQ multiplex PCR; TCRdb keeps in-frame clones, though not all of them. Altogether approximately 190,000 clones are present, roughly 82% being singletons, with the ten largest covering 2.6%. The entry originates in a study of cytomegalovirus exposure and HLA in healthy donors. The chain uses TRBV9 and TRBJ1-5, with 9 bases matching TRBD1. This TCR was sampled from a woman aged 45 to 65 in good health and CMV-seropositive. Sequenced input: PBMCs. The CDR3 here is CASSPGDRGNQPQHF. The CDR3, as DNA: TGTGCCAGCAGCCCCGGCGACAGGGGGAATCAGCCCCAGCATTTT.